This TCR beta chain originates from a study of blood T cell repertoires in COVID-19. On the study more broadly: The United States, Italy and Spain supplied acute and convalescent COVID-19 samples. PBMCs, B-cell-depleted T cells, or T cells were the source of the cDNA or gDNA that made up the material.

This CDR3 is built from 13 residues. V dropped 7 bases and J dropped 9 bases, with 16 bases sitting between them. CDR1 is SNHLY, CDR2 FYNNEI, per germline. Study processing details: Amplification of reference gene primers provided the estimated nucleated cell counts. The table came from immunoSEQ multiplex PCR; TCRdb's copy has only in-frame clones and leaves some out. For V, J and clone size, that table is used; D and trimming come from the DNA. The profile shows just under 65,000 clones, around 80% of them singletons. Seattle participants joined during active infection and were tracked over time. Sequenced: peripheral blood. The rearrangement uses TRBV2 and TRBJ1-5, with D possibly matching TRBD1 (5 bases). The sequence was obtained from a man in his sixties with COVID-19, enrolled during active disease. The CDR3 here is CASMGSTGLPQHF. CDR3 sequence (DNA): TGTGCCAGCATGGGATCAACAGGTTTGCCCCAGCATTTT.